The table lists the clone carrying this TCR beta chain with a few counts. Per germline, CDR1 MNHNS and CDR2 SASEGT. Trimming took off 7 bases at V and 8 bases at J, with 17 bases between the two ends. The CDR3 loop spans 13 amino acids. This sample was included in a study of cytomegalovirus exposure and HLA in healthy donors. It was with 60 Vbeta and 13 Jbeta primers that the PCR ran. Only in-frame clones appear in the TCRdb table, and some are missing; sequencing was by immunoSEQ multiplex PCR. Here the sample spans approximately 98,000 clones, about 74% being singletons. The clonotype was recovered from a male donor in good health and CMV-seronegative. Sample: PBMCs. The chain combines TRBV6-1 with TRBJ1-2, with D tentatively TRBD1 (6 bases). The CDR3 nucleotides are TGTGCCAGCACCGTGGGGGCAGGGCAAGGCTACACCTTC. As protein: CASTVGAGQGYTF.